A single sample gave rise to the 23 T cell receptor beta chains below, sequenced in a study of T cells in Graves' hyperthyroidism and ophthalmopathy. TCR beta CDR3 sequences were amplified from RNA transcripts. RT-PCR in the first round (using the HTBI primer set) targeted the TCR CDR3. From the multiplex PCR reads, TCRdb called clonotypes with MiXCR, one entry per CDR3 protein. The sample includes about 560,000 distinct CDR3 sequences, 14% seen only once; the top ten take about 14%. The sequencing sample was made of blood. The receptors here all came from a woman in her thirties or forties with Graves' hyperthyroidism.

The table lists this clonotype with many counts. The V and J genes are TRBV2 and TRBJ2-3, with D possibly being TRBD1 or TRBD2 (5 bases each). The germline CDR1 and CDR2 sequences are SNHLY and FYNNEI. The CDR3 is 14 amino acids. Trimming stripped 4 bases from V and 5 bases from J, with 13 bases between. The CDR3, as DNA: TGTGCCAGCAGTGGAGAGGGGAAAGGAGATACGCAGTATTTT. Amino acids: CASSGEGKGDTQYF. The full variable domain, its missing parts supplied by reference TRBV2 and TRBJ2-3, is EPEVTQTPSHQVTQMGQEVILRCVPISNHLYFYWYRQILGQKVEFLVSFYNNEISEKSEIFDDQFSVERPDGSNFTLKIRSTKLEDSAMYFCASSGEGKGDTQYFGPGTRLTVL.

This clonotype was recorded many times. The chain is built from TRBV3-1 and TRBJ2-3, with 8 nucleotides matching TRBD2. Germline values: CDR1 LGHDT, CDR2 YNNKEL (reference sequence). V lost 0 bases and J lost 11; bases outside the gene matches: 10. CDR3 length: 15 residues. In DNA form, the CDR3 reads TGTGCCAGCAGCCAAGAACGGACGGGAGGGCCCGGGCAGTATTTT. It translates to CASSQERTGGPGQYF.

A note on this clonotype: A much larger clone sits a single nucleotide away, making a read error possible. The chain carries TRBV3-1 and TRBJ1-1; no clear D. The CDR3 is 12 amino acids. Germline V gene lookup returns CDR1 LGHDT and CDR2 YNNKEL (reference sequence). The CDR3 nucleotides are TGTGCCAGCAGGGATTCGAGTGCTGAAGCTTCCTTT. Its protein is CASRDSSAEASF.

This clonotype has a count of ten or more. This chain joins TRBV30 and TRBJ1-6; 7 bases map to TRBD1. The germline V gene has CDR1 GTSNPN and CDR2 SVGIG (reference sequence). The J segment lost 6 bases and the V segment lost 4 bases, leaving 9 bases of the junction unmatched. This CDR3 has 15 residues. The CDR3 coding sequence is TGTGCCTGGATCAAACCGGGACAGCCTAATTCACCCCTCCACTTT. This gives the protein CAWIKPGQPNSPLHF.

This clonotype has at least ten counts. The rearrangement links TRBV5-6 to TRBJ1-1; D unclear. The CDR3 totals 16 residues. CDR1 is SGHDT, CDR2 YYEEEE, per germline. Trimming left V 0 bases short and J 3 bases short, with 15 bases between. The CDR3 region has the DNA TGTGCCAGCAGCTTGGCCGAAGCGGGTGGTGACACTGAAGCTTTCTTT. The encoded protein is CASSLAEAGGDTEAFF.

Ten or more counts support this clonotype. The J gene is TRBJ2-1, the V gene TRBV20-1, with 8 bases aligning to TRBD2. The CDR3 extends over 15 amino acids. With V trimmed by 1 base and J by 5 bases, 7 bases remained unmatched. Germline V gene sequence: CDR1 DFQATT, CDR2 SNEGSKA (reference sequence). CDR3 nucleotides: TGCAGTGCTAGAGCGGCAAGCGGGAGCAACAATGAGCAGTTCTTC. Protein: CSARAASGSNNEQFF.

This clonotype occurred many times. The V gene is TRBV2, the J gene TRBJ2-3; D not certain. V lost 6 bases to trimming and J lost 1 base, with 8 bases between them. The CDR3 runs 13 residues. Germline V gene data show CDR1 as SNHLY and CDR2 as FYNNEI. CDR3 in amino acids: CASRKRGTDTQYF. CDR3 nucleotide sequence: TGTGCCAGCAGAAAACGGGGCACAGATACGCAGTATTTT. Looking up the rest from reference TRBV2 and TRBJ2-3 gives the full variable domain: EPEVTQTPSHQVTQMGQEVILRCVPISNHLYFYWYRQILGQKVEFLVSFYNNEISEKSEIFDDQFSVERPDGSNFTLKIRSTKLEDSAMYFCASRKRGTDTQYFGPGTRLTVL.

This clonotype appeared a few times. V gene TRBV27 combines with J gene TRBJ2-1; D may be TRBD2 (6 bases). Trimming took off 2 bases at V and 6 bases at J, with 11 bases between the two ends. CDR1 MNHEY and CDR2 SMNVEV come from the germline V gene (reference sequence). The CDR3 runs to 14 residues. DNA for the CDR3: TGTGCCAGCAGTTTACTCCCGCGGGGCAATGAGCAGTTCTTC. It is translated as CASSLLPRGNEQFF.

This clonotype was seen more than once but under ten times. The V call is TRBV7-9, the J call TRBJ1-3; no reliable D call. The ends were cut back, 3 bases at V and 4 bases at J, with 7 bases in the middle. Germline V gene lookup returns CDR1 SEHNR and CDR2 FQNEAQ (reference sequence). CDR3 length: 13 residues. CDR3 sequence reads: CASSFEGGNTIYF. Here the CDR3 DNA reads TGTGCCAGCAGCTTTGAAGGGGGAAACACCATATATTTT.

This clonotype was seen many times. This chain joins TRBV7-2 and TRBJ2-5, with TRBD1 matching 9 bases. V shed 3 bases, J shed 4 bases, and the junction held 6 bases outside the gene matches. The CDR3 is made up of 15 amino acids. Germline V gene lookup returns CDR1 SGHTA and CDR2 FQGNSA. CDR3 DNA sequence: TGTGCCAGCAGCTTCCCGGGACAGGGAGGAGAGACCCAGTACTTC. Protein: CASSFPGQGGETQYF.

The sample holds a few counts of this clonotype. The V and J genes are TRBV19 and TRBJ2-5; the D gene is possibly TRBD1 (6 bases). The CDR3 is 15 residues long. Germline V lookup: CDR1 LNHDA, CDR2 SQIVND (reference sequence). Trimming cost V 0 bases and J 4 bases, with 12 bases left between them. Here the CDR3 reads CASSIDRGVSETQYF. Written as DNA, the CDR3 is TGTGCCAGTAGTATAGACAGGGGAGTTTCAGAGACCCAGTACTTC. Combining the CDR3 with reference TRBV19 and TRBJ2-5 gives the whole variable domain DGGITQSPKYLFRKEGQNVTLSCEQNLNHDAMYWYRQDPGQGLRLIYYSQIVNDFQKGDIAEGYSVSREKKESFPLTVTSAQKNPTAFYLCASSIDRGVSETQYFGPGTRLLVL.

This clonotype was detected many times. CDR3: CASSFANTGELFF. CDR3 DNA: TGTGCCAGCAGTTTCGCTAACACCGGGGAGCTGTTTTTT. The V gene is TRBV12-3 or TRBV12-4, the J gene TRBJ2-2; D unresolved. V lost 3 bases and J lost 2, with 4 bases in between. This CDR3 region has 13 residues.

This clonotype was picked up a small number of times. This rearrangement joins TRBV7-9 to TRBJ2-1; tentative D call: TRBD1 (6 bases). The germline gives CDR1 SEHNR, CDR2 FQNEAQ (reference sequence). The CDR3 spans 12 residues. Trimming removed 6 bases at V and 7 bases at J, with 10 bases between. The CDR3 loop reads CASRWQGNEQFF. The CDR3 region has the DNA TGTGCCAGCAGGTGGCAGGGGAATGAGCAGTTCTTC.

The chain carries TRBV12-3 or TRBV12-4 and TRBJ1-1, with D perhaps TRBD1 (5 bases). The V and J ends lost 1 base and 9 bases respectively, with 12 bases between them. The CDR3 spans 13 residues. The chain's CDR3 is CASSLGTNNQAFF. The CDR3 nucleotides are TGTGCCAGCAGTTTAGGGACAAACAATCAAGCTTTCTTT.

In the case of this clonotype: A much more abundant neighbour one base away suggests this may be a read error. This rearrangement joins TRBV30 to TRBJ2-7; no clear D gene. TRBJ2-1 matches the DNA end more closely, so the J call is doubtful. CDR3 length: 14 residues. Germline V lookup: CDR1 GTSNPN, CDR2 SVGIG (reference sequence). The CDR3 loop reads CAWSRRRSTYEQFF. In DNA form, the CDR3 reads TGTGCCTGGAGCCGCCGACGGTCTACCTACGAGCAGTTCTTC.

This clonotype was seen many times. The genes are TRBV12-3 or TRBV12-4 and TRBJ1-2; 8 bases fit TRBD1. The CDR3 spans 15 residues. The trim removed 5 bases at V and 3 bases at J, leaving 8 bases unmatched. In nucleotides, the CDR3 is TGTGCCAGCAGTCCCCGACAGGGGCGCTACTATGGCTACACCTTC. Translating gives CASSPRQGRYYGYTF.

This clonotype was seen a few times. A clone one base away is much larger, so this may be a read error. The chain is built from TRBV27 and TRBJ1-5; D not certain. With 6 bases removed from V and 6 bases from J, the gap between germline ends came to 24 bases. This CDR3 comprises 17 residues. Per the germline V gene, CDR1 is MNHEY and CDR2 is SMNVEV (reference sequence). The CDR3 loop reads CASRCIGRWCGSQPQHF. The DNA for the CDR3 is TGTGCCAGCAGATGCATAGGGCGGTGGTGTGGCAGTCAGCCCCAGCATTTT.

This clonotype was counted a few times. Compared with germline, one end of the junction differs, possibly owing to a read error. For the CDR3, the DNA is TGTGCCAGCGGCTTAGTGGCGGGGGCGGTCTATGGCTACACCTTC. Residues: CASGLVAGAVYGYTF. The rearrangement links TRBV7-2 to TRBJ1-2, with D possibly matching TRBD1 (6 bases). The CDR3 is made up of 15 amino acids. The germline V gene encodes CDR1 SGHTA and CDR2 FQGNSA.

The chain is built from TRBV30 and TRBJ2-7, with D perhaps matching TRBD2 (5 bases). Germline V CDR1 and CDR2: GTSNPN, SVGIG (reference sequence). This CDR3 has 12 amino acids. Deletions cut 4 bases from V and 1 base from J, with 8 bases between. Here the CDR3 reads CAWTGMSYEQYF. CDR3 bases: TGTGCCTGGACCGGGATGTCCTACGAGCAGTACTTC.

The V call is TRBV12-3 or TRBV12-4, the J call TRBJ1-1; D unresolved. V was shortened by 3 bases and J by 1 base, with 18 bases between the two germline ends. The CDR3 runs 17 residues. CDR3 sequence: CASSFSLGQQKNTEAFF. The CDR3 bases are TGTGCCAGCAGTTTCTCGCTCGGGCAGCAAAAGAACACTGAAGCTTTCTTT.

This clonotype was counted between two and nine times. V gene TRBV7-3 combines with J gene TRBJ2-2, with 7 bases fitting TRBD2. Germline V gives CDR1 SGHTA, CDR2 FQGTGA. This CDR3 has 16 amino acids. V lost 2 bases to trimming and J lost 0 bases; unmatched junction nucleotides: 3. The CDR3: CASSLQRGANTGELFF. CDR3 nucleotide sequence: TGTGCCAGCAGCTTACAACGGGGGGCGAACACCGGGGAGCTGTTTTTT. Complete variable domain (other parts from reference TRBV7-3 and TRBJ2-2): GAGVSQTPSNKVTEKGKYVELRCDPISGHTALYWYRQSLGQGPEFLIYFQGTGAADDSGLPNDRFFAVRPEGSVSTLKIQRTERGDSAVYLCASSLQRGANTGELFFGEGSRLTVL.

This clonotype was counted a few times. V and J are TRBV29-1 and TRBJ2-1; 11 bases map to TRBD2. Germline loops: CDR1 SQVTM, CDR2 ANQGSEA. V lost 7 bases to trimming and J lost 7 bases; unmatched junction nucleotides: 12. The CDR3 length is 15 residues. The CDR3 nucleotides are TGCAGCGAAAAAATAGCGGGAGGGCCGGGGAATGAGCAGTTCTTC. Its translation is CSEKIAGGPGNEQFF.

This clonotype was counted ten times or more. This chain uses TRBV27 with TRBJ1-2; D is unresolved. The CDR3 runs to 14 residues. Germline V CDR1 and CDR2: MNHEY, SMNVEV (reference sequence). The V and J ends lost 4 bases and 7 bases respectively, with 16 bases between them. The CDR3 loop reads CASSSGSLSGGYTF. CDR3 DNA: TGTGCCAGCAGTTCGGGCAGTCTGAGTGGTGGCTACACCTTC.